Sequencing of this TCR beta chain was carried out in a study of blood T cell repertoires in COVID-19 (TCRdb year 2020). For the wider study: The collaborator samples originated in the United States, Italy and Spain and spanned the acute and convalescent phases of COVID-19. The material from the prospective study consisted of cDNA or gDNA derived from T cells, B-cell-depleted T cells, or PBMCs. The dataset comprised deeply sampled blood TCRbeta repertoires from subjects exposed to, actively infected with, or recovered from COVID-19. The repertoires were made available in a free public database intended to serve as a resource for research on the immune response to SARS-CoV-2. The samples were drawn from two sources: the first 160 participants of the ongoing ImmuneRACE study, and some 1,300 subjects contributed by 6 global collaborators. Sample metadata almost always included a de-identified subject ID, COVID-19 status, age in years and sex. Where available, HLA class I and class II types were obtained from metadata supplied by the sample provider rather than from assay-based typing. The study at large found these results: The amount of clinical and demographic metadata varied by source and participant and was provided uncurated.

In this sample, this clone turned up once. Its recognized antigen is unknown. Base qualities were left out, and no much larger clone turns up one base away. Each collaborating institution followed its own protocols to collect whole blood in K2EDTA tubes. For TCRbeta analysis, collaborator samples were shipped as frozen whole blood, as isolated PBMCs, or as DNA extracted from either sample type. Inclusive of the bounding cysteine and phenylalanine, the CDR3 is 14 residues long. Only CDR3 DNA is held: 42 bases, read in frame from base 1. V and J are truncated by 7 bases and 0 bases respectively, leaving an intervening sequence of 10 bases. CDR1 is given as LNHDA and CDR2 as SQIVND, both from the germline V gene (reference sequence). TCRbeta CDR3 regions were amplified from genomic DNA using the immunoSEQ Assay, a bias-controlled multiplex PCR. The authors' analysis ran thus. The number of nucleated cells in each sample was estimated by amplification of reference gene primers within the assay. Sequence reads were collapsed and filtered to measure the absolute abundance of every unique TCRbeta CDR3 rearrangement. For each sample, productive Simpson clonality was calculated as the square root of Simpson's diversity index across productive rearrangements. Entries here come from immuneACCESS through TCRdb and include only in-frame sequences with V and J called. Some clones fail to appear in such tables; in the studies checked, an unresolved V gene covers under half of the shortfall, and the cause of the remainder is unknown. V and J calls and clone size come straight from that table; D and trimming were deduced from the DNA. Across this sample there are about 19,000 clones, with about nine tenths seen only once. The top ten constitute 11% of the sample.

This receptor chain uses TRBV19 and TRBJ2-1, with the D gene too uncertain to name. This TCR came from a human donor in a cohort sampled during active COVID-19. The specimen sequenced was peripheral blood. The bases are TGTGCCAGTAAACTGAGGAGCTCCTACAATGAGCAGTTCTTC. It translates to CASKLRSSYNEQFF. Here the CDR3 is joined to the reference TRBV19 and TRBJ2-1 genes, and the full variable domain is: DGGITQSPKYLFRKEGQNVTLSCEQNLNHDAMYWYRQDPGQGLRLIYYSQIVNDFQKGDIAEGYSVSREKKESFPLTVTSAQKNPTAFYLCASKLRSSYNEQFFGPGTRLTVL.